This T cell receptor (beta chain) was recorded in a study of read filtering for tumor transcriptome and immune sequencing. At the level of the study: Revised staging placed roughly eight patients in R-ISS I, over 15 in II, more than five in III.

The table lists this clonotype with a few counts. Molecular barcoded adaptors covering alpha/delta and beta/gamma chains were used on roughly 400 ng RNA. TCRdb used MiXCR to reprocess the reads, holding one entry per CDR3 protein. The table lists around 130,000 distinct CDR3 sequences, roughly 13% of them singletons. The CDR3 runs 14 residues. The germline V gene encodes CDR1 SQVTM and CDR2 ANQGSEA. Between the trimmed V and J ends, which lost 4 bases and 4 bases, there was a span of 14 bases. The specimen sequenced was a population of CD138-negative cells sorted from bone marrow. The V gene is TRBV29-1, the J gene TRBJ1-5, with unresolved D. The origin of this receptor is a donor aged 40 or over with multiple myeloma. The CDR3 DNA reads as TGCAGCGTTGTTAAGGCAGGCCTGAATCAGCCCCAGCATTTT. Translating it yields CSVVKAGLNQPQHF.